This T cell receptor (beta chain) was retrieved from a study of cytomegalovirus exposure and HLA in healthy donors. At the level of the study: An analysis done earlier identified around 100 million unique TCR beta sequences from around 180 million T cells. Study-level findings and limits: Sequencing depth across donors, presence/absence analyses assumed, was roughly uniform. Overall, approximately 150 TCR beta chains were annotated as cytomegalovirus-associated.

As to this clone: The antigen remains unidentified. The germline gene is not matched at one end of the junction; a read error may be the cause.

PCR used 60 Vbeta primers and 13 Jbeta primers. Profiled with immunoSEQ multiplex PCR; TCRdb holds only in-frame clones, not every one. The sample consists of 100,000 to 150,000 clones, about 79% of them appearing once. Though probably carrying unrecorded immune exposures, donors were nominally healthy at sampling. The clonotype originates from a man aged 50 or older in good health and CMV-seronegative. The sample consisted of PBMCs.

The CDR3 nucleotides are TGTGCTAGCAGCCCGGGAATAGTCGAGACCCAGTACTTC. As protein: CASSPGIVETQYF. J is TRBJ2-5 and V is TRBV7-7; possibly TRBD2 for D (5 bases). This CDR3 comprises 13 residues. Germline V gives CDR1 SSHAT, CDR2 FNYEAQ (reference sequence).